This entry features one T cell receptor beta chain sequence. This sample was included in a study of blood T cell dynamics during melanoma immunotherapy. Study-wide background: Patients with metastatic melanoma got pembrolizumab or nivolumab-ipilimumab as first-line care.

V lost 4 bases, J lost 4 bases, and 6 bases stayed unmatched. The CDR3 loop spans 14 amino acids. The germline V gene encodes CDR1 SGHDN and CDR2 FVKESK. Time point noted: pre-treatment baseline. Blood was drawn before treatment and at week 3 after checkpoint blockade. Clones were sequenced by immunoSEQ multiplex PCR, and TCRdb holds only the in-frame ones, with some missing. The repertoire holds about 14,000 clones, with approximately 90% as singletons. This sequence originates from a human donor with melanoma. This chain joins TRBV14 and TRBJ1-2, with 7 bases fitting TRBD1. The sequencing here drew on blood, taken from a patient treated with checkpoint blockade. The CDR3 DNA sequence: TGTGCCAGCAGCCCCACGACAGGGACCTATGGCTACACCTTC. It translates to CASSPTTGTYGYTF.